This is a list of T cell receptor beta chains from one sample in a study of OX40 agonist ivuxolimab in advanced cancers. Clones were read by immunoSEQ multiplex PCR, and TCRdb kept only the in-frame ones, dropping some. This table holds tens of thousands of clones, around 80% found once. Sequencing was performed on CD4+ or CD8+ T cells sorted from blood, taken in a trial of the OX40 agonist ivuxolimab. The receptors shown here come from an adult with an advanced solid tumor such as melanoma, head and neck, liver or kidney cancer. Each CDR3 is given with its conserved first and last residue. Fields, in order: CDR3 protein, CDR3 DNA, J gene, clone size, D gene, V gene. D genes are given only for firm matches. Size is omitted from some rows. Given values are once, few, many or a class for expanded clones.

cdr3_aa: CASSTRRESYNEQFF
cdr3_nt: TGTGCCAGCAGTACGCGGCGGGAGTCCTACAATGAGCAGTTCTTC
j_call: TRBJ2-1
clone_size: .
d_call: TRBD2
v_call: TRBV27

cdr3_aa: CASSFHPQGSHEQYF
cdr3_nt: TGTGCCAGCAGCTTTCATCCCCAGGGGAGCCACGAGCAGTACTTC
j_call: TRBJ2-7
clone_size: .
d_call: .
v_call: TRBV11-2

cdr3_aa: CASSHAYDTGELFF
cdr3_nt: TGTGCCAGCAGCCATGCCTACGACACCGGGGAGCTGTTTTTT
j_call: TRBJ2-2
clone_size: .
d_call: .
v_call: TRBV7-9

cdr3_aa: CASRYSTLNTGELFF
cdr3_nt: TGCGCCAGCAGATACTCGACACTGAACACCGGGGAGCTGTTTTTT
j_call: TRBJ2-2
clone_size: .
d_call: .
v_call: TRBV5-1

cdr3_aa: CASKGQGPNQPQHF
cdr3_nt: TGTGCCAGCAAAGGACAGGGGCCGAATCAGCCCCAGCATTTT
j_call: TRBJ1-5
clone_size: .
d_call: TRBD1
v_call: TRBV6-5

cdr3_aa: CASSRGDGGTYEQYF
cdr3_nt: TGTGCCAGCAGCAGAGGGGATGGGGGCACCTACGAGCAGTACTTC
j_call: TRBJ2-7
clone_size: .
d_call: .
v_call: TRBV7-9

cdr3_aa: CASSRTSSYEQYF
cdr3_nt: TGTGCCAGCAGTCGGACTAGCTCCTACGAGCAGTACTTC
j_call: TRBJ2-7
clone_size: once
d_call: TRBD2
v_call: TRBV6-5

cdr3_aa: CAWSSGDLGSGANVLTF
cdr3_nt: TGTGCCTGGAGTTCTGGGGACTTAGGATCTGGGGCCAACGTCCTGACTTTC
j_call: TRBJ2-6
clone_size: .
d_call: .
v_call: TRBV30

cdr3_aa: CASSEARLAEYTDTQYF
cdr3_nt: TGTGCCAGCAGTGAAGCCCGACTAGCGGAATACACAGATACGCAGTATTTT
j_call: TRBJ2-3
clone_size: .
d_call: TRBD2
v_call: TRBV6-1

cdr3_aa: CASSLVVAGAHETQYF
cdr3_nt: TGTGCCAGCAGCTTAGTGGTAGCGGGAGCTCACGAGACCCAGTACTTC
j_call: TRBJ2-5
clone_size: .
d_call: TRBD2
v_call: TRBV7-8

cdr3_aa: CASSWGGSNYEQYF
cdr3_nt: TGTGCCAGCAGCTGGGGGGGTAGTAACTACGAGCAGTACTTC
j_call: TRBJ2-7
clone_size: .
d_call: TRBD2
v_call: TRBV5-8

cdr3_aa: CASSQVQVVNEQFF
cdr3_nt: TGTGCCAGCAGCCAAGTGCAGGTGGTCAATGAGCAGTTCTTC
j_call: TRBJ2-1
clone_size: .
d_call: .
v_call: TRBV6-1

cdr3_aa: CASSSPRLPGPGSYEQYF
cdr3_nt: TGTGCCAGCAGCTCCCCTAGACTTCCGGGACCCGGGTCCTACGAGCAGTACTTC
j_call: TRBJ2-7
clone_size: few
d_call: .
v_call: TRBV7-9

cdr3_aa: CASETGLAGAGANVLTF
cdr3_nt: TGTGCCAGTGAGACAGGACTAGCGGGAGCTGGGGCCAACGTCCTGACTTTC
j_call: TRBJ2-6
clone_size: .
d_call: TRBD2
v_call: TRBV19

cdr3_aa: CASSQRGQGQTQYF
cdr3_nt: TGTGCCAGCAGCCAACGGGGACAGGGACAGACCCAGTACTTC
j_call: TRBJ2-5
clone_size: .
d_call: TRBD1
v_call: TRBV28

cdr3_aa: CASSLPPSDTQYF
cdr3_nt: TGTGCCAGCAGCCTCCCCCCGTCCGATACGCAGTATTTT
j_call: TRBJ2-3
clone_size: .
d_call: .
v_call: TRBV6-6

cdr3_aa: CASSIQGQPQHF
cdr3_nt: TGTGCCAGCAGCATACAGGGCCAGCCCCAGCATTTT
j_call: TRBJ1-5
clone_size: .
d_call: .
v_call: TRBV5-4

cdr3_aa: CSTGLAGTSTDTQYF
cdr3_nt: TGCAGCACGGGACTAGCGGGGACTAGCACAGATACGCAGTATTTT
j_call: TRBJ2-3
clone_size: .
d_call: TRBD2
v_call: TRBV29-1

cdr3_aa: CAWSVLRTTGELFF
cdr3_nt: TGTGCCTGGAGTGTACTCAGGACCACCGGGGAGCTGTTTTTT
j_call: TRBJ2-2
clone_size: .
d_call: .
v_call: TRBV30

cdr3_aa: CASSSGGRGLQETQYF
cdr3_nt: TGTGCCAGCAGCTCTGGTGGCAGGGGGCTTCAAGAGACCCAGTACTTC
j_call: TRBJ2-5
clone_size: once
d_call: TRBD1
v_call: TRBV5-4

cdr3_aa: CASSLGGGGSYEQYF
cdr3_nt: TGTGCCAGCAGCTTAGGAGGGGGCGGATCCTACGAGCAGTACTTC
j_call: TRBJ2-7
clone_size: medium-sized
d_call: TRBD1
v_call: TRBV11-2

cdr3_aa: CATSRLPAESTDTQYF
cdr3_nt: TGTGCCACCAGCAGATTGCCGGCGGAAAGCACAGATACGCAGTATTTT
j_call: TRBJ2-3
clone_size: .
d_call: .
v_call: TRBV15